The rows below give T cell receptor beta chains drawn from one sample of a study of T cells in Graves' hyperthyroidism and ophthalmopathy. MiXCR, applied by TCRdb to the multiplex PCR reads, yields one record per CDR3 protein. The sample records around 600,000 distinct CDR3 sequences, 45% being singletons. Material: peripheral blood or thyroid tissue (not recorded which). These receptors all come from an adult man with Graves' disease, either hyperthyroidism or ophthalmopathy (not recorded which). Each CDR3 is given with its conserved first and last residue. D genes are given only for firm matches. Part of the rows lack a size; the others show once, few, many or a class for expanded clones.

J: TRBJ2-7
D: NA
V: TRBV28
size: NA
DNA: TGTGCCAGCCTCCGGGGGAGCGAGCAGTACTTC
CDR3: CASLRGSEQYF

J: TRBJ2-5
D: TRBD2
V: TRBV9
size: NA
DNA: TGTGCCAGCACCCGTGGGGGAGGGGCAGAGACCCAGTACTTC
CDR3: CASTRGGGAETQYF

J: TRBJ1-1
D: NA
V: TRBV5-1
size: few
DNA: TGCGCCAGCAGCTTGGTGGGGACCCTGAACACTGAAGCTTTCTTT
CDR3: CASSLVGTLNTEAFF

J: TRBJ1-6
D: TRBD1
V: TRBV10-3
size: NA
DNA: TGTGCTAGAGAGGGACAGGGAGGGATCTATAATTCACCCCTCCACTTT
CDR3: CAREGQGGIYNSPLHF

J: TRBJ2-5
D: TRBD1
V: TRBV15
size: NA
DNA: TGTGCCACCAGCAGAGCTCGGACAGGGGGCGTCGAGACCCAGTACTTC
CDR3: CATSRARTGGVETQYF

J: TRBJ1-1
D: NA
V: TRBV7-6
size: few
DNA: TGTGCCAGCAGCTCTGACAGAGAGCGGAGGACTGAAGCTTTCTTT
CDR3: CASSSDRERRTEAFF

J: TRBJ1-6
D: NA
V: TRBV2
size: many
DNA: TGTGCCAGCTTGCATCAGAGCTCCTATAATTCACCCCTCCACTTT
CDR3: CASLHQSSYNSPLHF

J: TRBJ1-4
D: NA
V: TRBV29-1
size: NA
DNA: TGCAGCGTTGTTGGGGGGCAGGGTGAAAAACTGTTTTTT
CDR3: CSVVGGQGEKLFF

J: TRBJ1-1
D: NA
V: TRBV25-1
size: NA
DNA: TGTGCCAGCAGCTTAATTGGGACCCAAGCTTTCTTT
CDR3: CASSLIGTQAFF

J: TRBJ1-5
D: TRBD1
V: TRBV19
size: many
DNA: TGTGCCAGTACCACAGGGACAGGGGGCCATCAGCCCCAGCATTTT
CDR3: CASTTGTGGHQPQHF

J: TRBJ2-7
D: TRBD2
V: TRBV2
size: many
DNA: TGTGCCAGCAGTCATACGGGGGGGACCTACGAGCAGTACTTC
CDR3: CASSHTGGTYEQYF

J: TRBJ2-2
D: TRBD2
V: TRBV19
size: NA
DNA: TGTGCCAGTAGTATATCGGGAGGGAGCGGCACCGGGGAGCTGTTTTTT
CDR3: CASSISGGSGTGELFF

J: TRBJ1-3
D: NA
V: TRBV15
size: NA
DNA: TGTGCCACCGGCAGGGGAAACACCATATATTTT
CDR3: CATGRGNTIYF

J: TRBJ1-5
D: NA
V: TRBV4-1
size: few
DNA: TGCGCCAGCAGCCAAGAGGCTGGGAGCAATCAGCCCCAGCATTTT
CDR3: CASSQEAGSNQPQHF

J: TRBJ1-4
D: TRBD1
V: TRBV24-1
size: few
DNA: TGTGCCACCAGTGATCGCCACCCCCGGGACAGATTTGCAACTAATGAAAAACTGTTTTTT
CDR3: CATSDRHPRDRFATNEKLFF

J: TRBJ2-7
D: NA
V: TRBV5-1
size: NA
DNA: TGCGCCAGCAGCTTGGCTTCCGGGCTGTACGAGCAGTACTTC
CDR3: CASSLASGLYEQYF

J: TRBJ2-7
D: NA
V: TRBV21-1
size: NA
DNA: TGTGCCAGCAGCACCGGGACAGGGACTAACTATGGCTACGAGCAGTACTTC
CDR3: CASSTGTGTNYGYEQYF

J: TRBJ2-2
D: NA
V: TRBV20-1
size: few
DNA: TGCAGTGCTAGAGAGGGGGGGCCAAACACCGGGGAGCTGTTTTTT
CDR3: CSAREGGPNTGELFF

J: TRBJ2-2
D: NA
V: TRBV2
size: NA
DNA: TGTGCCAGCAGCCCCATTTTCACCGGGGAGCTGTTTTTT
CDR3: CASSPIFTGELFF

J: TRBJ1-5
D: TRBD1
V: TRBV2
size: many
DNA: TGTGCCAGCCAACCCGGGACAGGGTATCAGCCCCAGCATTTT
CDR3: CASQPGTGYQPQHF

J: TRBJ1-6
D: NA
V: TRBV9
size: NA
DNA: TGTGCCAGCAGCCCCCACGGACAAAGCTCCCATAATTCACCCCTCCACTTT
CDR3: CASSPHGQSSHNSPLHF

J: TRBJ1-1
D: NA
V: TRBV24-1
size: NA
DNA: TGTGCCACCAGTGATTCGGGAAGGGGACTGAGTGGGACTGAAGCTTTCTTT
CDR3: CATSDSGRGLSGTEAFF

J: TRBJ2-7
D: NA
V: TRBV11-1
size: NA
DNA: TGTGCCAGCAGCCCCAGGGCCGGCGACGGGGATTCTGACTTC
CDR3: CASSPRAGDGDSDF

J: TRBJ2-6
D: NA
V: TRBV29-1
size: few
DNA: TGCAGCGTTGAAAGACAGGGGGCCAACGTCCTGACTTTC
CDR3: CSVERQGANVLTF

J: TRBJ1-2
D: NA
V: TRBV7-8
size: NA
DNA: TGTGCCAGCAGCTTAAGGCAGGACCTAAACCCGTCCGGCTACACCTTC
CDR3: CASSLRQDLNPSGYTF

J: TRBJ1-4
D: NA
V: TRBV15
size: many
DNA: TGTGCCACCAGCAGAGATTCTGCCCCGGCGGAAGAAAAACTGTTTTTT
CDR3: CATSRDSAPAEEKLFF

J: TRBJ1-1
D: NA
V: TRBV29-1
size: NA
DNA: TGCAGCGTTGAAAGGGGGGAGAACACTGAAGCTTTCTTT
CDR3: CSVERGENTEAFF

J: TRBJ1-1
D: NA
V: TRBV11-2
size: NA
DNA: TGTGCCAGCAGCCCCATGGCCGATCTTAACACTGAAGCTTTCTTT
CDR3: CASSPMADLNTEAFF

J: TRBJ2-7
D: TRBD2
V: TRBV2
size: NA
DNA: TGTGCCAGCAAAAGAGGGGGAGCGGGAGGTGGTTACGAGCAGTACTTC
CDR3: CASKRGGAGGGYEQYF

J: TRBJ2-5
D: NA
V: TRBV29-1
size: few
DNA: TGCAGCGATACAGGGATTGGCGAGACCCAGTACTTC
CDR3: CSDTGIGETQYF

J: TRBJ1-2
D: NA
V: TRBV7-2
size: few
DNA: TGTGCCAGCAGCTTCCAACAGGACGGCTACACCTTC
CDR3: CASSFQQDGYTF

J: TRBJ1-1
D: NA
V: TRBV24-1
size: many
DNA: TGTGCCACCAGTGATTTGCAGAACACAACGATGAACACTGAAGCTTTCTTT
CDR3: CATSDLQNTTMNTEAFF

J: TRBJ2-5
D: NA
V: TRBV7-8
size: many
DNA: TGTGCCAGCAGCTGGCGGCAGGGAGGAGAGACCCAGTACTTC
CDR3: CASSWRQGGETQYF

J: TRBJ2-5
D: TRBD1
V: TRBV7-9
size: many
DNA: TGTGCCAGCAGCTTCGGGACAGGGCATCAGGAGACCCAGTACTTC
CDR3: CASSFGTGHQETQYF

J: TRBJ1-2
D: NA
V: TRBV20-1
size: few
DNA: TGCAGTGCACCAGACCCGAATCCGCGGGACTATGGCTACACCTTC
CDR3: CSAPDPNPRDYGYTF

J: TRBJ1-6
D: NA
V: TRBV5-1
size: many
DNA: TGCGCCAGCAGCTTGGTGGGGGAGCTCCACTTT
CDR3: CASSLVGELHF

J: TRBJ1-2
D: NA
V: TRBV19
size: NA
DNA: TGTGCCAGTAACTTAGGAAATAACTATGGCTACACCTTC
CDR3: CASNLGNNYGYTF

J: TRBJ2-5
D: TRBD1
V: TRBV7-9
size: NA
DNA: TGTGCCAGCAGCTTCGGGACAGGGGGCTTGGAGACCCAGTACTTC
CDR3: CASSFGTGGLETQYF

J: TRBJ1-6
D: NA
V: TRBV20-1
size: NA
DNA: TGCAGTGCCCGAGGGGGGGGACTCAGGTCCTATAATTCACCCCTCCACTTT
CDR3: CSARGGGLRSYNSPLHF

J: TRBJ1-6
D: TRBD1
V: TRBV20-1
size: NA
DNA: TGCAGTGCTAGAGATGCCACAGGGGGCATTTATTCACCCCTCCACTTT
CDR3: CSARDATGGIYSPLHF

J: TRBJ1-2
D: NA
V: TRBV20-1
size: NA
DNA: TGCAGTGCTAGAGTACCGACACCCGATATTGCTAACTATGGCTACACCTTC
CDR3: CSARVPTPDIANYGYTF

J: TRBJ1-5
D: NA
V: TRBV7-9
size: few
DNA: TGTGCCAGCAGCTCCCCTTCCCAGCCCCAGCATTTT
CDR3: CASSSPSQPQHF

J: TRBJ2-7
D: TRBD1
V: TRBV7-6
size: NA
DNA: TGTGCCAGCAGCTTAGTTTCAGGGGGCGCCGGGAACGAGCAGTACTTC
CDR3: CASSLVSGGAGNEQYF

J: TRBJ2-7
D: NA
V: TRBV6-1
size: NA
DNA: TGTGCCAGCAGACTGATGACTACAATTTCCTACGAGCAGTACTTC
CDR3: CASRLMTTISYEQYF

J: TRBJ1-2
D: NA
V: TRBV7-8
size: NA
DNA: TGTGCCAGCAGCCAGAGAGCCCGGGGTGACTATGGCTACACCTTC
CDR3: CASSQRARGDYGYTF

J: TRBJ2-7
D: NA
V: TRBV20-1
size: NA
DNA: TGCAGTGCTAGAGATCCGGACGTCGGAGCCTACGAGCAGTACTTC
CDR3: CSARDPDVGAYEQYF

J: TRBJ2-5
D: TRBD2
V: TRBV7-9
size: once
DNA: TGTGCCAGCAGCAACGGGGGGTACCAAGAGACCCAGTACTTC
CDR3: CASSNGGYQETQYF

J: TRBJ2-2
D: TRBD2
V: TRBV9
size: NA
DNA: TGTGCCAGCAGCGTAGTTCCTAGCGGGGGCGCGAACACCGGGGAGCTGTTTTTT
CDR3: CASSVVPSGGANTGELFF

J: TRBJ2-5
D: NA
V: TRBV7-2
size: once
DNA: TGTGCCAGCAGCCCGACAGGTATCGGCCTGGGAGAGACCCAGTACTTC
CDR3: CASSPTGIGLGETQYF

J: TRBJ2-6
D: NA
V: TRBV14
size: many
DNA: TGTGCCAGCAGCCAAGTGGCCAACGTCCTGACTTTC
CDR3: CASSQVANVLTF

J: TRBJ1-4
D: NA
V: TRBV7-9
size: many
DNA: TGTGCCAGCAGCCGATCAGGGCCAAATGAAAAACTGTTTTTT
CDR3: CASSRSGPNEKLFF

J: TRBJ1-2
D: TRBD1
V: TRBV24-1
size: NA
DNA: TGTGCCACCGGGACAGGCGATGGCTACACCTTC
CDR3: CATGTGDGYTF

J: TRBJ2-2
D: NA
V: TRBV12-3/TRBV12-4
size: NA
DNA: TGTGCCAGCCTGGGGGAGCACACCGGGGAGCTGTTTTTT
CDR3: CASLGEHTGELFF

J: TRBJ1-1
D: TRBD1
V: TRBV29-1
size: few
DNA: TGCAGCGGCCTAGACAGGGGGAACACTGAAGCTTTCTTT
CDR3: CSGLDRGNTEAFF

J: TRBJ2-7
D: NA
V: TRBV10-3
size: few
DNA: TGTGCCATCAGTGCTACGAACGGGGGCTCCTACGAGCAGTACTTC
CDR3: CAISATNGGSYEQYF